This T cell receptor (beta chain) was profiled in a study of cytomegalovirus exposure and HLA in healthy donors. Study as a whole: A subsequent analysis reported that the roughly 120 validation repertoires were produced on the same platform that had also been used for the 600 to 700 first-cohort repertoires.

Profiling relied on immunoSEQ multiplex PCR, and the TCRdb table lists in-frame clones only, not all of them. Among under 200,000 clones listed, 91% were seen once. The V gene's germline CDR1 is SGDLS and CDR2 YYNGEE. The CDR3 length is 13 residues. With 3 bases clipped from V and 10 bases from J, the junction kept 7 bases outside the gene matches. The sequence was collected from a woman between 18 and 29 years old in good health and CMV-seropositive. The V and J genes are TRBV9 and TRBJ2-1; 7 bases match TRBD1. Sample: PBMCs. This chain's CDR3 is CASSARQGREQFF. The CDR3 DNA is TGTGCCAGCAGCGCCCGACAGGGACGCGAGCAGTTCTTC. Variable domain in full (rest from reference TRBV9 and TRBJ2-1): DSGVTQTPKHLITATGQRVTLRCSPRSGDLSVYWYQQSLDQGLQFLIQYYNGEERAKGNILERFSAQQFPDLHSELNLSSLELGDSALYFCASSARQGREQFFGPGTRLTVL.